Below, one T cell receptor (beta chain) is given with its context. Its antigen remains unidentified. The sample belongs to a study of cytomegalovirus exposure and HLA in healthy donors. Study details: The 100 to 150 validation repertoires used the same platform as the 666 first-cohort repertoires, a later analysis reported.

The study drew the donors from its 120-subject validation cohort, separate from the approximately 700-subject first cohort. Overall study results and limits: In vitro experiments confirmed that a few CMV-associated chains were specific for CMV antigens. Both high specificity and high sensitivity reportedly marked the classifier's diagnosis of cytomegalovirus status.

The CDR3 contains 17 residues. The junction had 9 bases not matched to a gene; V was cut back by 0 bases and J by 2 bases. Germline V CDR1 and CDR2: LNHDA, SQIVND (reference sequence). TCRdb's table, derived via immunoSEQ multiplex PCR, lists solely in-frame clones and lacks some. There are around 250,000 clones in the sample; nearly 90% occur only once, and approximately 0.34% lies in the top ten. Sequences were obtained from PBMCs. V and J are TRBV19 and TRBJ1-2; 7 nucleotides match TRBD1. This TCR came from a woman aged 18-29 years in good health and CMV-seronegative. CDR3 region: CASSIDPRTGRNYGYTF. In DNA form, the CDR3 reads TGTGCCAGTAGTATAGATCCCCGGACAGGAAGAAACTATGGCTACACCTTC.